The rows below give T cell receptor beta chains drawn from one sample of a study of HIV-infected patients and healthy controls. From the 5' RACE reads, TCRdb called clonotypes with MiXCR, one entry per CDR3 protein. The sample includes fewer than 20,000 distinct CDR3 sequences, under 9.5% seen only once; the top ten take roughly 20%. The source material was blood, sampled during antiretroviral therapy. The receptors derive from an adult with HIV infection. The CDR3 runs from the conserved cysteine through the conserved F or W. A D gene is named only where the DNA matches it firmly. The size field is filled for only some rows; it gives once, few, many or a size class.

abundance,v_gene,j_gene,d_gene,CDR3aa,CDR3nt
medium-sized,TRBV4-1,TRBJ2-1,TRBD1,CASSQVHSGGNEQFF,TGCGCCAGCAGCCAGGTTCACTCAGGGGGCAATGAGCAGTTCTTC
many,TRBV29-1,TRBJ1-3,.,CSVEGGGNTIYF,TGCAGCGTTGAGGGTGGTGGAAACACCATATATTTT
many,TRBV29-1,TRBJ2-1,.,CSVDSGSYNEQFF,TGCAGCGTTGATAGCGGCTCCTACAATGAGCAGTTCTTC
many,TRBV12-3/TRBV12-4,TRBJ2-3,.,CASSFTDTQYF,TGTGCCAGCAGTTTTACCGATACGCAGTATTTT
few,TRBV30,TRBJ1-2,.,CAWSEGSHYYGYTF,TGTGCCTGGAGTGAAGGCAGCCACTACTATGGCTACACCTTC
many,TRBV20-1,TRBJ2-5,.,CSAGGLETQYF,TGCAGTGCTGGGGGGTTAGAGACCCAGTACTTC
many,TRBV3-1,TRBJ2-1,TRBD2,CASSRGTSSGRPSRYNEQFF,TGTGCCAGCAGCCGAGGGACCTCTAGCGGGCGGCCATCCCGGTACAATGAGCAGTTCTTC
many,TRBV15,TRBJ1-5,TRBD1,CATSRAPGGDQPQHF,TGTGCCACCAGCAGAGCCCCAGGGGGCGATCAGCCCCAGCATTTT
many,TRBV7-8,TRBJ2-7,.,CASSLRLTEALYEQYF,TGTGCCAGCAGCTTACGGCTTACAGAAGCCCTCTACGAGCAGTACTTC
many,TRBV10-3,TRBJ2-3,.,CATRSDGGDTQYF,TGTGCCACCAGGAGCGACGGGGGCGATACGCAGTATTTT
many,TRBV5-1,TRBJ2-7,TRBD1,CASSLGQGPLEQYF,TGCGCCAGCAGCTTGGGACAGGGCCCTCTCGAGCAGTACTTC
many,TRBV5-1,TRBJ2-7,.,CASSLDGATYEQYF,TGCGCCAGCAGCTTGGACGGCGCGACCTACGAGCAGTACTTC
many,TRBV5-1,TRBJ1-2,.,CASSLGSGQSYGYTF,TGCGCCAGCAGCTTGGGGTCTGGGCAGTCTTATGGCTACACCTTC
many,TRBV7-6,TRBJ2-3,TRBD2,CASSLELAGADTQYF,TGTGCCAGCAGCTTAGAGCTAGCGGGGGCCGATACGCAGTATTTT
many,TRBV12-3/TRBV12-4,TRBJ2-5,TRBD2,CASSLMTSGRETQYF,TGTGCCAGCAGTTTAATGACTAGCGGGAGAGAGACCCAGTACTTC
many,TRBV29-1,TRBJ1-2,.,CSVEKIGGPGYTF,TGCAGCGTTGAGAAAATAGGGGGGCCCGGCTACACCTTC
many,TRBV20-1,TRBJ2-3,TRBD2,CSREGRGGRRIGTDTQYF,TGCAGTAGGGAGGGGCGGGGAGGGAGGAGGATTGGCACAGATACGCAGTATTTT
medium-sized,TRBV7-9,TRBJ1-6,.,CAVQGEVDSPLHF,TGTGCCGTACAGGGAGAGGTTGATTCACCCCTCCACTTT
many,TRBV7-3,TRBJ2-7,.,CASSLKATSEQYF,TGTGCCAGCAGCTTAAAGGCGACTAGCGAGCAGTACTTC
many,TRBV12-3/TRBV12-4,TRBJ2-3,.,CASSRRDGYTDTQYF,TGTGCCAGCAGTCGTCGGGACGGTTACACAGATACGCAGTATTTT
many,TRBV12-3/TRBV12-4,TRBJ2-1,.,CASSLALDPYNEQFF,TGTGCCAGCAGTTTGGCCCTAGACCCCTACAATGAGCAGTTCTTC
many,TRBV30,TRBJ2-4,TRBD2,CALAGEGDIQYF,TGTGCGCTAGCGGGAGAGGGGGACATTCAGTACTTC
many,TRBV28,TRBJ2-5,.,CASQFNQGAQETQYF,TGTGCCAGCCAGTTTAACCAAGGCGCCCAAGAGACCCAGTACTTC
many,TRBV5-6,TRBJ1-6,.,CASSLGGGSPLHF,TGTGCCAGCAGCTTGGGAGGTGGTTCACCCCTCCACTTT
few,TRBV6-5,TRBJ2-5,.,CASSYKGGGFRETQYF,TGTGCCAGCAGTTATAAGGGGGGAGGGTTCCGAGAGACCCAGTACTTC
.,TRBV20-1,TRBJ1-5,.,CSAPTRGANQPQHF,TGCAGTGCTCCCACGAGGGGAGCCAATCAGCCCCAGCATTTT
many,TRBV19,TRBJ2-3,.,CASSTATLGTQYF,TGTGCCAGTAGTACCGCTACACTCGGTACGCAGTATTTT
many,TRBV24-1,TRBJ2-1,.,CATSGGPEQFF,TGTGCCACCTCTGGGGGTCCGGAGCAGTTCTTC
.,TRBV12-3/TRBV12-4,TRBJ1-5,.,CASSASDRLNQPQHF,TGTGCCAGCAGTGCCTCCGACAGGCTCAATCAGCCCCAGCATTTT
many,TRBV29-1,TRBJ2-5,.,CSGGAETQYF,TGCAGCGGGGGGGCAGAGACCCAGTACTTC
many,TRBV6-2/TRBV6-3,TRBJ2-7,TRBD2,CASKTSGGLTNEQYF,TGTGCCAGCAAAACCTCGGGGGGACTCACGAACGAGCAGTACTTC
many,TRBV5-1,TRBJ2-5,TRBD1,CASSFGTGFGETQYF,TGCGCCAGCAGCTTCGGGACAGGGTTTGGAGAGACCCAGTACTTC
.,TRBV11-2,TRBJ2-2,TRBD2,CASSLLAGTGELFF,TGTGCCAGCAGCTTACTAGCGGGAACCGGGGAGCTGTTTTTT
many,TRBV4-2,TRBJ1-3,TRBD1,CASSHPGQGNTIYF,TGTGCCAGCAGCCACCCGGGACAGGGAAACACCATATATTTT
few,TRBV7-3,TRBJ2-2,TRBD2,CASSLRLAGGPHGELFF,TGTGCCAGCAGCCTTCGACTAGCGGGAGGGCCGCACGGGGAGCTGTTTTTT
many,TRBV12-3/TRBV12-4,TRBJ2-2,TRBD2,CASSPTSGIAGELFF,TGTGCCAGCAGTCCAACTAGCGGGATAGCCGGGGAGCTGTTTTTT
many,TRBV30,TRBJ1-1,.,CAWSAHSGREAFF,TGTGCCTGGAGTGCCCACTCTGGACGTGAAGCTTTCTTT
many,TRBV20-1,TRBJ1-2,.,CSAPRGDGYTF,TGCAGTGCTCCCAGGGGAGACGGCTACACCTTC
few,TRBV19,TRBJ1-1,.,CASSGGKQTNTEAFF,TGTGCCAGTAGTGGGGGGAAACAGACGAACACTGAAGCTTTCTTT
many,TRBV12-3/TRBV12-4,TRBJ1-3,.,CASSLPWNSGNTIYF,TGTGCCAGCAGTTTACCGTGGAACTCTGGAAACACCATATATTTT
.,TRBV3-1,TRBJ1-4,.,CASSQEGGSEKLFF,TGTGCCAGCAGCCAAGAGGGTGGTAGTGAAAAACTGTTTTTT
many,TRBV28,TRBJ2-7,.,CASSKPYTNSYEQYF,TGTGCCAGCAGTAAGCCCTACACCAACTCCTACGAGCAGTACTTC
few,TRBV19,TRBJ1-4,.,CASSISEGYNEKLFF,TGTGCCAGTAGTATCTCGGAAGGGTATAATGAAAAACTGTTTTTT
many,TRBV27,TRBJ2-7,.,CASSYPGAYEQYF,TGTGCCAGCAGTTACCCAGGGGCCTACGAGCAGTACTTC
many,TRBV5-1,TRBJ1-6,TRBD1,CASSAGQGHNSPLHF,TGCGCCAGCAGCGCGGGACAGGGTCATAATTCACCCCTCCACTTT
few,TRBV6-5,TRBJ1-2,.,CATREGGDYGYTF,TGTGCCACCCGGGAGGGGGGAGACTATGGCTACACCTTC
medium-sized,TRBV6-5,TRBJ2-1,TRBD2,CASSYSTSGSEQFF,TGTGCCAGCAGTTACTCGACTAGCGGGAGTGAGCAGTTCTTC
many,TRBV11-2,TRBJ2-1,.,CASSPQAVYNEQFF,TGTGCCAGCAGTCCACAAGCAGTTTACAATGAGCAGTTCTTC
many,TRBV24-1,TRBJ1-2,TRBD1,CATSDWRQGGYGYTF,TGTGCCACCAGTGATTGGAGACAGGGGGGCTATGGCTACACCTTC
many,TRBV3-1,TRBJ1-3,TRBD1,CASSRARQGSGNTIYF,TGTGCCAGCAGCCGAGCCAGACAGGGCTCTGGAAACACCATATATTTT
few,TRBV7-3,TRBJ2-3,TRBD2,CASSSMLAGTDTQYF,TGTGCCAGCAGCTCCATGCTAGCGGGCACAGATACGCAGTATTTT
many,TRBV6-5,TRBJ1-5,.,CASSYSGRDQPQHF,TGTGCCAGCAGTTACTCGGGGCGAGATCAGCCCCAGCATTTT
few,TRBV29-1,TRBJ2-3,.,CSVKLGTQYF,TGCAGCGTCAAGCTTGGTACGCAGTATTTT
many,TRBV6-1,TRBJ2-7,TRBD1,CASRWGQGDYEQYF,TGTGCCAGCAGGTGGGGACAGGGGGACTACGAGCAGTACTTC
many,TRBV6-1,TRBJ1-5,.,CASSEVRRNSNQPQHF,TGTGCCAGCAGTGAAGTTAGGAGGAATAGCAATCAGCCCCAGCATTTT
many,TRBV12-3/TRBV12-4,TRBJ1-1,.,CASGGSLNTEAFF,TGTGCCAGCGGGGGTAGTTTGAACACTGAAGCTTTCTTT
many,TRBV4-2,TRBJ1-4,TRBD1,CASSPQDRGEANEKLFF,TGTGCCAGCAGCCCCCAAGACAGGGGAGAAGCTAATGAAAAACTGTTTTTT
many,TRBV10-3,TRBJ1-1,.,CAISEGGANTEAFF,TGTGCCATCAGTGAGGGGGGAGCGAACACTGAAGCTTTCTTT
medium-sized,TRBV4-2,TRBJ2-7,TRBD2,CASSQDRGTSAYEQYF,TGTGCCAGCAGCCAAGATCGAGGGACTAGCGCTTACGAGCAGTACTTC